Below are 14 T cell receptor beta chains sequenced from a single sample in a study of blood T cells in healthy people across ages. Next came a second PCR, run for about 6 to 11 cycles, which used a sample-barcoded 5' primer along with a J-beta primer mix. TCRdb called the 5' RACE reads again in MiXCR, with one record for every CDR3 protein. This sample carries around 1.5 million distinct CDR3 sequences, approximately 59% of them seen once, and the ten largest clones take 6.5% to 8.5%. The source material was blood. The receptors come from a man aged 18 to 35 in good health.

This rearrangement joins TRBV27 to TRBJ1-2, with 10 bases fitting TRBD1. Losses at the gene ends were 8 bases for V and 5 bases for J; bases not matched to a gene: 11. The CDR3 is 15 residues long. CDR1 is MNHEY, CDR2 SMNVEV, per germline (reference sequence). CDR3 loop: CASFPRDRGSYGYTF. The CDR3 DNA sequence: TGTGCCAGCTTCCCCCGGGACAGGGGCTCTTATGGCTACACCTTC.

This chain connects TRBV4-1 to TRBJ1-4; TRBD1 matches 10 bases. J gave up 4 bases and V 1 base, and 0 bases lay outside the gene matches. The germline CDR1 and CDR2 sequences are MGHRA and YSYEKL. The CDR3 extends over 15 amino acids. The CDR3 sequence is CASSQGTGGNEKLFF. CDR3 coding DNA: TGCGCCAGCAGCCAAGGGACAGGGGGTAATGAAAAACTGTTTTTT.

This clonotype occurred a few times. The chain joins TRBV6-2 or TRBV6-3 to TRBJ2-1; 10 bases match TRBD1. V shed 4 bases and J 6 bases; nucleotides not matched to a gene: 9. CDR3 length equals 16 residues. Germline values: CDR1 MNHEY, CDR2 SVGEGT. CDR3: CASSSPGTGDANEQFF. For the CDR3, the DNA is TGTGCCAGCAGTTCTCCCGGGACAGGGGACGCCAATGAGCAGTTCTTC.

This clonotype was seen just once. J is TRBJ2-5 and V is TRBV9; D is possibly TRBD2 (6 bases). CDR1 and CDR2 (germline): SGDLS, YYNGEE. The CDR3 is 13 residues long. V was shortened by 0 bases and J by 11 bases, with 14 bases between the two germline ends. The CDR3 protein is CASSVEVWGEQYF. The CDR3 nucleotides are TGTGCCAGCAGCGTAGAAGTGTGGGGGGAGCAGTACTTC.

This clonotype was counted a few times. The V gene is TRBV4-1, the J gene TRBJ1-2, with 7 bases identical to TRBD1. Germline trimming cut 0 bases from V and 5 bases from J; bases unmatched to any gene: 3. CDR1 is MGHRA and CDR2 is YSYEKL in the germline V gene. The CDR3 totals 14 residues. In nucleotides, the CDR3 is TGCGCCAGCAGCCAAGAACAGGGGAGGTATGGCTACACCTTC. This translates into CASSQEQGRYGYTF.

V gene TRBV20-1 combines with J gene TRBJ1-4, with D unresolved. The CDR3 consists of 11 residues. The ends were cut back, 6 bases at V and 5 bases at J, with 7 bases in the middle. CDR1 DFQATT and CDR2 SNEGSKA come from the germline V gene (reference sequence). CDR3: CSASSNEKLFF. CDR3 DNA sequence: TGCAGTGCCTCGTCGAATGAAAAACTGTTTTTT.

The chain uses TRBV3-1 and TRBJ2-5; 7 nucleotides line up with TRBD1. The closer fit of TRBJ2-7 to the DNA end suggests the J call may be wrong. CDR1 and CDR2 (germline): LGHDT, YNNKEL (reference sequence). The CDR3 is made up of 16 amino acids. CDR3 in DNA: TGTGCCAGCAGCCCTACAGGGGCTCCTTCCCTAGACGAGCAGTACTTC. This encodes CASSPTGAPSLDEQYF.

The chain employs TRBV20-1 and TRBJ1-6; no clear D gene. Per germline, CDR1 DFQATT and CDR2 SNEGSKA (reference sequence). The CDR3 runs 15 residues. V lost 5 bases and J 0 bases, leaving 11 bases between the germline ends. The CDR3 DNA follows: TGCAGTGCTGCCTCTGGGAGCTCCTATAATTCACCCCTCCACTTT. This codes for CSAASGSSYNSPLHF.

This chain links TRBV20-1 with TRBJ1-2; D unclear. This CDR3 spans 13 amino acids. CDR1 is DFQATT, CDR2 SNEGSKA, per germline (reference sequence). The V end was cut by 0 bases, the J end by 3 bases, with 8 bases between. In DNA, the CDR3 is TGCAGTGCTAGAGAGTATGAGTACTATGGCTACACCTTC. This sequence encodes CSAREYEYYGYTF.

Turning to this clonotype: Being one base from a much bigger clone, this may be a read error. V and J are TRBV6-5 and TRBJ1-1, with D tentatively TRBD1 (6 bases). The CDR3 is 13 residues long. Germline V gene sequence: CDR1 MNHEY, CDR2 SVGAGI. Trimming took 7 bases from V and 1 from J, leaving 10 bases between them. The chain's CDR3 is CASKEQGNTEAFF. The CDR3 nucleotides read TGTGCCAGCAAAGAACAGGGGAACACTGAAGCTTTCTTT.

This clonotype has just a few counts. V is TRBV2 and J is TRBJ2-5; TRBD1 matches 8 bases. The CDR3 is 14 residues long. With V trimmed by 6 bases and J by 4 bases, 7 bases remained unmatched. Germline CDR1 is SNHLY and CDR2 is FYNNEI. The CDR3 region has the DNA TGTGCCAGCAGCTGGACAGGGTATAGAGAGACCCAGTACTTC. It codes for CASSWTGYRETQYF.

This clonotype was observed a few times. V is TRBV4-2 and J is TRBJ2-3; D is possibly TRBD2 (5 bases). CDR3 size: 17 residues. The V and J ends lost 0 bases and 5 bases respectively, with 18 bases between them. Germline V gene sequence: CDR1 LGHNA, CDR2 YNFKEQ. The CDR3 region has the DNA TGTGCCAGCAGCCAAGAGAGTGGAGCGGCTGGGGAAGATACGCAGTATTTT. Residues: CASSQESGAAGEDTQYF.

The V call is TRBV2, the J call TRBJ1-1; 8 bases line up with TRBD1. Losses at the gene ends were 6 bases for V and 6 bases for J; bases not matched to a gene: 3. Per the germline V gene, CDR1 is SNHLY and CDR2 is FYNNEI. The CDR3 totals 12 residues. The CDR3 is CASSTQGAEAFF. The CDR3 DNA reads as TGTGCCAGCAGCACACAGGGGGCTGAAGCTTTCTTT.

This chain uses TRBV4-2 with TRBJ2-5; D not certain. The V gene lost 0 bases and the J gene lost 5 bases, with 19 bases spanning the gap. This CDR3 has 17 amino acids. Germline V lookup: CDR1 LGHNA, CDR2 YNFKEQ. The CDR3 sequence is CASSQEWFGRGGETQYF. DNA of the CDR3: TGTGCCAGCAGCCAAGAATGGTTCGGTCGAGGTGGTGAGACCCAGTACTTC.